This is a list of T cell receptor beta chains from one sample in a study of blood T cell repertoires in COVID-19. The repertoire was sequenced with immunoSEQ multiplex PCR; TCRdb's copy has only in-frame clones and lacks some. Found here are approximately 290,000 clones, approximately 84% of them singletons; the top ten hold 15% to 18%. Sequenced: peripheral blood. The receptors derive from an older person with COVID-19, enrolled during active disease. CDR3s include the opening cysteine and the closing phenylalanine or tryptophan. Each record gives: clone size, V gene, D gene, J gene, CDR3 protein, CDR3 DNA. The D gene is left open where the match is weak. Only part of the rows carry a size: once, few, many, or a class if the clone is expanded.

abundance: .
v_gene: TRBV10-3
d_gene: TRBD2
j_gene: TRBJ2-7
CDR3aa: CAISANQGGLAGLYEQYF
CDR3nt: TGTGCCATCAGCGCAAACCAGGGGGGACTAGCGGGACTCTACGAGCAGTACTTC

abundance: .
v_gene: TRBV6-5
d_gene: .
j_gene: TRBJ1-1
CDR3aa: CASRQALNTEAFF
CDR3nt: TGTGCCAGCCGACAGGCACTGAACACTGAAGCTTTCTTT

abundance: .
v_gene: TRBV28
d_gene: TRBD1
j_gene: TRBJ2-7
CDR3aa: CASRTGGGYEQYF
CDR3nt: TGTGCCAGCAGGACAGGGGGCGGGTACGAGCAGTACTTC

abundance: few
v_gene: TRBV4-2
d_gene: .
j_gene: TRBJ2-1
CDR3aa: CASSQEVSVRYNEQFF
CDR3nt: TGTGCCAGCAGCCAAGAGGTCTCAGTCCGCTACAATGAGCAGTTCTTC

abundance: .
v_gene: TRBV30
d_gene: TRBD2
j_gene: TRBJ2-3
CDR3aa: CAGTSGNTDTQYF
CDR3nt: TGTGCCGGGACTAGCGGGAACACAGATACGCAGTATTTT

abundance: .
v_gene: TRBV7-2
d_gene: TRBD2
j_gene: TRBJ2-7
CDR3aa: CASSLVGGGLAGAYEQYF
CDR3nt: TGTGCCAGCAGCTTAGTAGGGGGAGGACTAGCGGGGGCCTACGAGCAGTACTTC

abundance: .
v_gene: TRBV19
d_gene: .
j_gene: TRBJ2-2
CDR3aa: CASSMISGAGYTGELFF
CDR3nt: TGTGCCAGTAGTATGATTAGTGGGGCAGGCTACACCGGGGAGCTGTTTTTT

abundance: .
v_gene: TRBV19
d_gene: TRBD2
j_gene: TRBJ2-2
CDR3aa: CASSNRLASNTGELFF
CDR3nt: TGTGCCAGTAGTAATAGACTAGCCTCGAACACCGGGGAGCTGTTTTTT

abundance: .
v_gene: TRBV3-1/TRBV3-2
d_gene: TRBD1
j_gene: TRBJ1-4
CDR3aa: CASSRTGRNEKLFF
CDR3nt: TGTGCCAGCAGTCGGACAGGACGAAATGAAAAACTGTTTTTT

abundance: .
v_gene: TRBV11-3
d_gene: .
j_gene: TRBJ2-5
CDR3aa: CASSSRQGSETQYF
CDR3nt: TGTGCCAGCAGCTCCCGGCAGGGGTCAGAGACCCAGTACTTC

abundance: .
v_gene: TRBV6-2/TRBV6-3
d_gene: TRBD1
j_gene: TRBJ1-5
CDR3aa: CASSPGQADNQPQHF
CDR3nt: TGTGCCAGCAGTCCGGGACAGGCGGACAATCAGCCCCAGCATTTT

abundance: .
v_gene: TRBV7-2
d_gene: TRBD1
j_gene: TRBJ2-5
CDR3aa: CASSPAGGGETQYF
CDR3nt: TGTGCCAGCAGCCCAGCAGGGGGCGGAGAGACCCAGTACTTC

abundance: .
v_gene: TRBV5-1
d_gene: .
j_gene: TRBJ1-3
CDR3aa: CASSEMSRVSGNTIYF
CDR3nt: TGCGCCAGCAGCGAAATGTCCAGGGTCTCAGGAAACACCATATATTTT

abundance: .
v_gene: TRBV20-1
d_gene: .
j_gene: TRBJ2-1
CDR3aa: CSAQAYNEQFF
CDR3nt: TGCAGTGCTCAGGCGTACAATGAGCAGTTCTTC

abundance: few
v_gene: TRBV9
d_gene: TRBD1
j_gene: TRBJ1-1
CDR3aa: CASSPASGTGGMNTEAFF
CDR3nt: TGTGCCAGCAGCCCAGCCTCCGGGACAGGGGGCATGAACACTGAAGCTTTCTTT

abundance: .
v_gene: TRBV19
d_gene: TRBD1
j_gene: TRBJ2-1
CDR3aa: CASSKGDRGTYNEQFF
CDR3nt: TGTGCCAGTAGTAAGGGGGACAGGGGGACCTACAATGAGCAGTTCTTC

abundance: .
v_gene: TRBV19
d_gene: .
j_gene: TRBJ1-1
CDR3aa: CASSPGSEAFF
CDR3nt: TGTGCCAGTAGTCCAGGCAGTGAAGCTTTCTTT

abundance: .
v_gene: TRBV27
d_gene: .
j_gene: TRBJ2-7
CDR3aa: CASRDSLGREQYF
CDR3nt: TGTGCCAGCAGGGACAGCCTAGGTCGGGAGCAGTACTTC

abundance: few
v_gene: TRBV21-1
d_gene: .
j_gene: TRBJ1-5
CDR3aa: CASSKDGTGGSNQPQHF
CDR3nt: TGTGCCAGCAGCAAAGATGGGACAGGAGGAAGCAATCAGCCCCAGCATTTT

abundance: .
v_gene: TRBV7-9
d_gene: TRBD1
j_gene: TRBJ1-2
CDR3aa: CASSPLDTLRGFYGYTF
CDR3nt: TGTGCCAGCAGCCCTCTCGACACGCTCAGGGGGTTCTATGGCTACACCTTC

abundance: .
v_gene: TRBV3-1/TRBV3-2
d_gene: TRBD1
j_gene: TRBJ1-3
CDR3aa: CASSQYRGKNTIYF
CDR3nt: TGTGCCAGCAGCCAGTACAGGGGAAAAAACACCATATATTTT

abundance: .
v_gene: TRBV30
d_gene: TRBD2
j_gene: TRBJ2-7
CDR3aa: CAWSAITGLGSYEQYF
CDR3nt: TGTGCCTGGAGTGCCATAACGGGACTAGGGTCCTACGAGCAGTACTTC

abundance: .
v_gene: TRBV3-1/TRBV3-2
d_gene: TRBD2
j_gene: TRBJ2-1
CDR3aa: CASSQTSGSDEQFF
CDR3nt: TGTGCCAGCAGCCAAACTAGCGGGAGCGATGAGCAGTTCTTC

abundance: .
v_gene: TRBV7-2
d_gene: TRBD2
j_gene: TRBJ2-7
CDR3aa: CASSSGTSGKAREQYF
CDR3nt: TGTGCCAGCAGCTCCGGGACTAGCGGAAAAGCGAGGGAGCAGTACTTC

abundance: few
v_gene: TRBV10-3
d_gene: .
j_gene: TRBJ2-3
CDR3aa: CAISPAGLSTDTQYF
CDR3nt: TGTGCCATCAGCCCCGCGGGACTCAGCACAGATACGCAGTATTTT

abundance: .
v_gene: TRBV19
d_gene: .
j_gene: TRBJ1-6
CDR3aa: CASTSAGEVSPLHF
CDR3nt: TGTGCCAGTACCTCAGCCGGGGAGGTCTCACCCCTCCACTTT

abundance: .
v_gene: TRBV19
d_gene: .
j_gene: TRBJ2-7
CDR3aa: CASSIDPSSYEQYF
CDR3nt: TGTGCCAGTAGTATTGATCCGAGCTCCTACGAGCAGTACTTC

abundance: once
v_gene: TRBV7-3
d_gene: .
j_gene: TRBJ2-5
CDR3aa: CASSRGAGETQYF
CDR3nt: TGTGCCAGCAGCCGCGGGGCCGGGGAGACCCAGTACTTC

abundance: .
v_gene: TRBV7-8
d_gene: .
j_gene: TRBJ1-3
CDR3aa: CASSLVQGISGNTIYF
CDR3nt: TGTGCCAGCAGCTTAGTCCAGGGGATCTCTGGAAACACCATATATTTT

abundance: .
v_gene: TRBV7-9
d_gene: .
j_gene: TRBJ2-7
CDR3aa: CASSPSDSYEQYF
CDR3nt: TGTGCCAGCAGCCCTAGCGACTCCTACGAGCAGTACTTC

abundance: .
v_gene: TRBV4-3
d_gene: TRBD2
j_gene: TRBJ2-7
CDR3aa: CASSPGGRGNDEQYF
CDR3nt: TGCGCCAGCAGCCCGGGCGGGAGAGGCAACGACGAGCAGTACTTC

abundance: .
v_gene: TRBV7-9
d_gene: TRBD2
j_gene: TRBJ2-1
CDR3aa: CASSLLTSGRGNEQFF
CDR3nt: TGTGCCAGCAGCTTACTCACTAGCGGGAGAGGCAATGAGCAGTTCTTC

abundance: .
v_gene: TRBV19
d_gene: TRBD1
j_gene: TRBJ2-1
CDR3aa: CASSPWDRRDEQFF
CDR3nt: TGTGCCAGTAGTCCATGGGACAGGAGAGATGAGCAGTTCTTC

abundance: once
v_gene: TRBV18
d_gene: .
j_gene: TRBJ2-5
CDR3aa: CASSPDTPGTQYF
CDR3nt: TGTGCCAGCTCACCGGACACCCCGGGGACCCAGTACTTC

abundance: .
v_gene: TRBV20-1
d_gene: .
j_gene: TRBJ2-5
CDR3aa: CSASKAGIRQETQYF
CDR3nt: TGCAGTGCTAGTAAAGCAGGGATAAGACAAGAGACCCAGTACTTC

abundance: once
v_gene: TRBV27
d_gene: .
j_gene: TRBJ1-1
CDR3aa: CASSPPTAPRVTEAFF
CDR3nt: TGTGCCAGCAGTCCCCCGACAGCCCCCAGGGTCACTGAAGCTTTCTTT

abundance: few
v_gene: TRBV28
d_gene: .
j_gene: TRBJ2-1
CDR3aa: CASLRQGGYNEQFF
CDR3nt: TGTGCCAGCCTAAGGCAGGGCGGTTACAATGAGCAGTTCTTC

abundance: .
v_gene: TRBV11-3
d_gene: .
j_gene: TRBJ2-7
CDR3aa: CASSYKGQETYEQYF
CDR3nt: TGTGCCAGCAGCTATAAGGGACAAGAAACCTACGAGCAGTACTTC

abundance: .
v_gene: TRBV28
d_gene: .
j_gene: TRBJ1-4
CDR3aa: CASSSPGMGGEKLFF
CDR3nt: TGTGCCAGCAGCTCCCCGGGGATGGGTGGTGAAAAACTGTTTTTT

abundance: once
v_gene: TRBV7-2
d_gene: TRBD2
j_gene: TRBJ2-5
CDR3aa: CASSLGGAGAETQYF
CDR3nt: TGTGCCAGCAGCTTAGGAGGGGCGGGAGCTGAGACCCAGTACTTC

abundance: .
v_gene: TRBV14
d_gene: TRBD2
j_gene: TRBJ2-7
CDR3aa: CASSPGGGLEQYF
CDR3nt: TGTGCCAGCAGCCCGGGGGGAGGCCTCGAGCAGTACTTC

abundance: .
v_gene: TRBV6-5
d_gene: .
j_gene: TRBJ2-7
CDR3aa: CASSSRGANYEQYF
CDR3nt: TGTGCCAGCAGTAGTCGCGGGGCCAACTACGAGCAGTACTTC

abundance: .
v_gene: TRBV29-1
d_gene: .
j_gene: TRBJ1-2
CDR3aa: CSVYLLNYGYTF
CDR3nt: TGCAGCGTTTATCTCCTTAACTATGGCTACACCTTC

abundance: .
v_gene: TRBV6-5
d_gene: .
j_gene: TRBJ1-2
CDR3aa: CASSYSAGSSDYTF
CDR3nt: TGTGCCAGCAGTTACTCGGCGGGGTCCTCGGACTACACCTTC

abundance: .
v_gene: TRBV6-5
d_gene: .
j_gene: TRBJ1-2
CDR3aa: CASSRQGSNYGYTF
CDR3nt: TGTGCCAGCAGTCGACAAGGGAGCAACTATGGCTACACCTTC

abundance: .
v_gene: TRBV29-1
d_gene: TRBD2
j_gene: TRBJ2-1
CDR3aa: CSVTQRPLAGVSYNEQFF
CDR3nt: TGCAGCGTCACCCAACGTCCCCTAGCGGGAGTCTCTTACAATGAGCAGTTCTTC

abundance: once
v_gene: TRBV6-2/TRBV6-3
d_gene: .
j_gene: TRBJ2-7
CDR3aa: CASSYPTPTYF
CDR3nt: TGTGCCAGCAGTTACCCAACCCCGACTTACTTC

abundance: .
v_gene: TRBV9
d_gene: .
j_gene: TRBJ2-3
CDR3aa: CASSGLTEDTQYF
CDR3nt: TGTGCCAGCAGCGGGTTGACAGAGGATACGCAGTATTTT

abundance: few
v_gene: TRBV21-1
d_gene: .
j_gene: TRBJ1-2
CDR3aa: CASSKDRGAGYGYTF
CDR3nt: TGTGCCAGCAGCAAAGATCGGGGGGCGGGCTATGGCTACACCTTC

abundance: .
v_gene: TRBV27
d_gene: .
j_gene: TRBJ1-5
CDR3aa: CASSYSRNQPQHF
CDR3nt: TGTGCCAGCAGTTATTCTCGCAATCAGCCCCAGCATTTT

abundance: .
v_gene: TRBV7-2
d_gene: .
j_gene: TRBJ1-4
CDR3aa: CASSLDGDPSTNEKLFF
CDR3nt: TGTGCCAGCAGCTTAGACGGTGATCCCTCAACTAATGAAAAACTGTTTTTT

abundance: .
v_gene: TRBV6-2/TRBV6-3
d_gene: .
j_gene: TRBJ2-7
CDR3aa: CASSYEETYSYEQYF
CDR3nt: TGTGCCAGCAGTTACGAAGAGACTTACTCCTACGAGCAGTACTTC